These 14 T cell receptor beta chains came from one sample sequenced in a study of blood T cell repertoires in COVID-19. Libraries were prepared by immunoSEQ multiplex PCR; TCRdb keeps only in-frame clonotypes and omits some of them. This sample yields over 200,000 clones, of which more than 80% are seen a single time; roughly 1.3% belongs to the top ten. The specimen was peripheral blood. The receptor set was obtained from a woman aged 25 to 39 with COVID-19, enrolled during active disease.

V gene TRBV5-1 combines with J gene TRBJ2-5; the D gene is possibly TRBD2 (5 bases). The germline V gene encodes CDR1 SGHRS and CDR2 YFSETQ. The CDR3 is 13 amino acids. Trimming cost V 4 bases and J 1 base, with 8 bases left between them. The CDR3 DNA sequence: TGCGCCAGCAGCACCGCGGGCCAAGAGACCCAGTACTTC. Protein product: CASSTAGQETQYF. Full variable domain (remainder filled in from reference TRBV5-1 and TRBJ2-5): KAGVTQTPRYLIKTRGQQVTLSCSPISGHRSVSWYQQTPGQGLQFLFEYFSETQRNKGNFPGRFSGRQFSNSRSEMNVSTLELGDSALYLCASSTAGQETQYFGPGTRLLVL.

The gene calls are TRBV3-1 (or the pseudogene TRBV3-2) and TRBJ2-7, with D unresolved. Per the germline V gene, CDR1 is LGHDT and CDR2 is YNNKEL (reference sequence). CDR3 size: 12 residues. The germline V and J ends were trimmed by 4 bases and 4 bases, with 8 bases remaining between them. CDR3 bases: TGTGCCAGCAGCCGAGGAGAATACGAGCAGTACTTC. Translation gives CASSRGEYEQYF.

The chain recombines TRBV2 with TRBJ2-7; weak D call: TRBD1 (6 bases). Germline V lookup: CDR1 SNHLY, CDR2 FYNNEI. The CDR3 spans 14 residues. V was cut by 5 bases and J by 2 bases, with 13 bases left in between. The CDR3 region has the DNA TGTGCCAGCAGTCAGGGGTCGTTCGCCTACGAGCAGTACTTC. Its translation: CASSQGSFAYEQYF.

The chain has TRBV24-1 and TRBJ2-6; 9 nucleotides align to TRBD1. Losses at the gene ends were 7 bases for V and 3 bases for J; bases not matched to a gene: 9. CDR1 is KGHDR, CDR2 SFDVKD, per germline. CDR3 length: 17 residues. CDR3 loop: CATSPYGQGNGANVLTF. The CDR3, as DNA: TGTGCCACCAGCCCTTACGGACAGGGGAATGGGGCCAACGTCCTGACTTTC.

The rearrangement links TRBV29-1 to TRBJ1-1, with D perhaps TRBD1 (5 bases). Germline V gene sequence: CDR1 SQVTM, CDR2 ANQGSEA. This CDR3 has 14 amino acids. V gave up 4 bases and J gave up 7 bases, with 19 bases separating them. The CDR3 protein is CSVGGDSYGNEAFF. The CDR3 nucleotides are TGCAGCGTTGGAGGGGACTCTTATGGGAATGAAGCTTTCTTT.

This clone was counted a few times. The chain recombines TRBV27 with TRBJ1-2, with TRBD1 matching 8 bases. The germline V gene has CDR1 MNHEY and CDR2 SMNVEV (reference sequence). V was pared by 5 bases and J by 7 bases, with 12 bases of the junction left unmatched. The CDR3 covers 15 residues. The CDR3 spells CASSPSRTGFRGYTF. CDR3 DNA: TGTGCCAGCAGTCCATCTAGGACAGGGTTTCGTGGCTACACCTTC.

V and J are TRBV3-1 (or the pseudogene TRBV3-2) and TRBJ2-5; 14 nucleotides line up with TRBD2. There are 16 residues in the CDR3. Germline V lookup: CDR1 LGHDT, CDR2 YNNKEL (reference sequence). J was trimmed by 5 bases and V by 3 bases; bases with no gene match: 5. CDR3 protein: CASSHLGTSGSETQYF. In nucleotides, the CDR3 is TGTGCCAGCAGCCACCTAGGGACTAGCGGGAGTGAGACCCAGTACTTC.

The gene calls are TRBV7-9 and TRBJ2-1; TRBD2 aligns across 7 bases. The trim removed 6 bases at V and 10 bases at J, leaving 3 bases unmatched. Germline CDR1 reads SEHNR; CDR2 reads FQNEAQ (reference sequence). The CDR3 loop spans 11 amino acids. As DNA, the CDR3 is TGTGCCAGCAGTCTGACTAGCGAGCAGTTCTTC. Translating it yields CASSLTSEQFF.

This clone appeared once. V is TRBV4-3 and J is TRBJ2-1, with D perhaps TRBD2 (7 bases). CDR1 is LGHNA, CDR2 YSLEER, per germline. The ends were cut back, 1 base at V and 8 bases at J, with 18 bases in the middle. This CDR3 comprises 16 residues. The CDR3 sequence: CASSQVGGGQPDEQFF. CDR3 sequence (DNA): TGCGCCAGCAGCCAAGTGGGCGGGGGACAACCGGATGAGCAGTTCTTC.

There are a few counts of this clone. The V and J genes are TRBV3-1 (or the pseudogene TRBV3-2) and TRBJ2-1; TRBD2 matches at 12 bases. The V segment lost 0 bases and the J segment 8 bases; nucleotides outside the gene matches: 8. Germline V gene lookup returns CDR1 LGHDT and CDR2 YNNKEL (reference sequence). The CDR3 length is 17 residues. The CDR3 sequence is CASSQDRTSGEEDEQFF. CDR3 sequence (DNA): TGTGCCAGCAGCCAAGACAGGACTAGCGGGGAGGAGGATGAGCAGTTCTTC.

The chain couples TRBV7-9 to TRBJ2-1, with a tentative D call TRBD2 (5 bases). This CDR3 region has 12 residues. Germline loops: CDR1 SEHNR, CDR2 FQNEAQ (reference sequence). The ends were cut back, 1 base at V and 7 bases at J, with 5 bases in the middle. The chain's CDR3 is CASSLERNEQFF. CDR3 bases: TGTGCCAGCAGCTTAGAGCGGAATGAGCAGTTCTTC.

This clone was seen a few times. V gene TRBV7-4 combines with J gene TRBJ1-2; TRBD1 might be the D (5 bases). Trimming cost V 1 base and J 4 bases, with 7 bases left between them. The germline gives CDR1 SGHVT, CDR2 SQSDAQ. This CDR3 spans 13 amino acids. The CDR3 DNA follows: TGTGCCAGCAGCTTAGTGGGGGGCTATGGCTACACCTTC. It codes for CASSLVGGYGYTF.

This clone was recorded only once. The chain uses TRBV6-5 and TRBJ1-1, with D possibly TRBD1 on 5 matching bases. The germline gives CDR1 MNHEY, CDR2 SVGAGI. Trimming stripped 4 bases from V and 8 bases from J, with 11 bases between. This CDR3 has 12 amino acids. CDR3 DNA sequence: TGTGCCAGCAGTTTGGGGGGGGGAGAAGCTTTCTTT. Its protein is CASSLGGGEAFF.

This chain's CDR3 is CASSQGTEEYNEQFF. CDR3 bases: TGTGCCAGCAGCCAAGGGACAGAGGAATACAATGAGCAGTTCTTC. The V gene is TRBV3-1 (or the pseudogene TRBV3-2), the J gene TRBJ2-1; TRBD1 might be the D (6 bases). The V gene's germline CDR1 is LGHDT and CDR2 YNNKEL (reference sequence). V shed 1 base and J shed 4 bases, with 11 bases lying between them. This CDR3 is 15 amino acids long.